This TCR beta chain originates from a study of blood T cell repertoires in COVID-19. Trimming took off 4 bases at V and 5 bases at J, with 11 bases between the two ends. Germline lookup yields CDR1 SGDLS and CDR2 YYNGEE. The CDR3 has 13 amino acids. The repertoire was sequenced with immunoSEQ multiplex PCR; TCRdb's copy has only in-frame clones and lacks some. The repertoire has 150,000 to 200,000 clones, more than 65% of them found once; the top ten carry 11%. This clone was seen a single time. The chain links TRBV9 to TRBJ2-3, with D perhaps matching TRBD2 (5 bases). The sequence was collected from a man aged 50-59 years who had recovered from COVID-19. The sequenced sample consisted of PBMCs or T cells enriched from blood (not recorded which). Here the CDR3 reads CASSPRTGDTQYF. Here the CDR3 DNA reads TGTGCCAGCAGCCCCCGGACTGGAGATACGCAGTATTTT.